Sequencing of this T cell receptor beta chain was carried out in a study of Graves' ophthalmopathy and Graves' hyperthyroidism. Overall study results and limits: Blood was where most expanded thyroid clonotypes above 0.001 frequency also turned up.

Amplification from RNA transcripts yielded the TCR beta CDR3 regions. The authors performed first-round RT-PCR with HTBI primers and then a second-round multiplex PCR. TCRdb called the multiplex PCR reads again in MiXCR, with one record for every CDR3 protein. The sample holds 660,000 or so distinct CDR3 sequences; just over 40% are singletons and the top ten take around 3.3%. Trimming took off 5 bases at V and 6 bases at J, with 14 bases between the two ends. The CDR3 has 13 amino acids. This clonotype was found many times. The antigen is undetermined. The source is an adult man with Graves' ophthalmopathy. The chain has TRBV12-3 or TRBV12-4 and TRBJ2-7; no reliable D call. Sequenced material: peripheral blood. CDR3: CASSNKQGLEQYF. Written as DNA, the CDR3 is TGTGCCAGCAGTAACAAGCAAGGCCTCGAGCAGTACTTC.